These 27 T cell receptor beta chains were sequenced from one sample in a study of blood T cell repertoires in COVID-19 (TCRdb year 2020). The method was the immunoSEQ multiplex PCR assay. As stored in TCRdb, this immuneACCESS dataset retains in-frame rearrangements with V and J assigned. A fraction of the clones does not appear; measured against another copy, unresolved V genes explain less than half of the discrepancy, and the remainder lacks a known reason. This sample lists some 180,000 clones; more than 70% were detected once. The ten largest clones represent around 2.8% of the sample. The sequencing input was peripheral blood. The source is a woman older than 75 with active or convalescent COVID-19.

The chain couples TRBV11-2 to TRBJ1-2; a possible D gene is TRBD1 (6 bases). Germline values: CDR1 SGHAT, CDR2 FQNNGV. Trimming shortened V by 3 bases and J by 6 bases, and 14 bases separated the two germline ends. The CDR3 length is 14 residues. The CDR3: CASSLARQADGYTF. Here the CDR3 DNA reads TGTGCCAGCAGCTTGGCCCGACAGGCTGATGGCTACACCTTC.

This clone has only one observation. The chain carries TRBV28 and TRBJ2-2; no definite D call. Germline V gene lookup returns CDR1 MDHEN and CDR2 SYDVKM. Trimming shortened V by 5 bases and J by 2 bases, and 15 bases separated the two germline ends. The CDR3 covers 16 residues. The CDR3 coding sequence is TGTGCCAGCAGTCCGGTCGAGTCCTTCAACACCGGGGAGCTGTTTTTT. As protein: CASSPVESFNTGELFF.

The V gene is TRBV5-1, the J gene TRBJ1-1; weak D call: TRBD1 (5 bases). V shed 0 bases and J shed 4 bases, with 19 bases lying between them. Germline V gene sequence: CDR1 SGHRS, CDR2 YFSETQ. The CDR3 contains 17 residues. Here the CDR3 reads CASSLDWGGRIGTEAFF. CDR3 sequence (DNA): TGCGCCAGCAGCTTGGATTGGGGCGGCAGAATTGGCACTGAAGCTTTCTTT.

CDR3 DNA: TGTGCCAGTAGTATGGACAGGGGAGCCAAAAACATTCAGTACTTC. As protein: CASSMDRGAKNIQYF. The rearrangement links TRBV19 to TRBJ2-4; 9 bases are a match to TRBD1. CDR3 length: 15 amino acids. Germline loops: CDR1 LNHDA, CDR2 SQIVND (reference sequence). Trimming at V came to 3 bases and at J to 0 bases, leaving 0 bases not matched to a gene. The full variable domain, in which reference TRBV19 and TRBJ2-4 provide the parts outside the CDR3, is DGGITQSPKYLFRKEGQNVTLSCEQNLNHDAMYWYRQDPGQGLRLIYYSQIVNDFQKGDIAEGYSVSREKKESFPLTVTSAQKNPTAFYLCASSMDRGAKNIQYFGAGTRLSVL.

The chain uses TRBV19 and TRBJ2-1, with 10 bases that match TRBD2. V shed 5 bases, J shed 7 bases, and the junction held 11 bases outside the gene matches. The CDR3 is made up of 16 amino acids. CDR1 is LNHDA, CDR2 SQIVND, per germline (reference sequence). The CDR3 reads CASSRLSGGARNEQFF. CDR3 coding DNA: TGTGCCAGTAGTCGCCTGAGCGGGGGGGCCCGGAATGAGCAGTTCTTC.

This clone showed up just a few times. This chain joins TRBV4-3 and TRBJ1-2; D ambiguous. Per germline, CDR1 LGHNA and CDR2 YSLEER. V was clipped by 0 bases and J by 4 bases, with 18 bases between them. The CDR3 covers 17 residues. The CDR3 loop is CASSQDPGPLGVYGYTF. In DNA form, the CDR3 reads TGCGCCAGCAGCCAAGATCCCGGCCCCCTTGGAGTCTATGGCTACACCTTC.

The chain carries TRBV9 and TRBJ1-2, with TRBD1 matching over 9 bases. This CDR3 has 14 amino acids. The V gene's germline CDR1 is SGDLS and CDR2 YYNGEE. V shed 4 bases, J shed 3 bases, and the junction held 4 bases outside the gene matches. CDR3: CASSPGTGHYGYTF. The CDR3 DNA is TGTGCCAGCAGCCCCGGGACAGGGCACTATGGCTACACCTTC.

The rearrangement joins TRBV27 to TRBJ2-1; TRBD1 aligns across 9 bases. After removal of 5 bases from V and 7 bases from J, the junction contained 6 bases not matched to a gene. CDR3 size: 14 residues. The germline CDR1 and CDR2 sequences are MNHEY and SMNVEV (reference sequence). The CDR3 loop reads CASSVGTGQNEQFF. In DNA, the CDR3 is TGTGCCAGCAGTGTCGGGACAGGGCAAAATGAGCAGTTCTTC.

The CDR3 region has the DNA TGTGCCAGTAGTATAGACGCAGGGGTATTGGAAAAACTGTTTTTT. Protein: CASSIDAGVLEKLFF. This chain links TRBV19 with TRBJ1-4, with a possible D match to TRBD1 (6 bases). Trimming removed 0 bases from V and 8 bases from J, with 13 bases in between. Germline assignment: CDR1 LNHDA and CDR2 SQIVND (reference sequence). CDR3 length equals 15 residues.

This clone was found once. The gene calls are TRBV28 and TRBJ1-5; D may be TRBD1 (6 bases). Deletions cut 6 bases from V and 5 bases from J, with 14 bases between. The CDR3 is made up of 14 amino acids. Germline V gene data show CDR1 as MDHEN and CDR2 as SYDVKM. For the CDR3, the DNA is TGTGCCAGCAGCGACATCAGGGGCGATCAGCCCCAGCATTTT. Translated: CASSDIRGDQPQHF.

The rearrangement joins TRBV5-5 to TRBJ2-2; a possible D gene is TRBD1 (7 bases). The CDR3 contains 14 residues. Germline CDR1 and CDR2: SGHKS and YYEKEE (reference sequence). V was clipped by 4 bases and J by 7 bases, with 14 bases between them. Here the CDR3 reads CASSMPGGFGELFF. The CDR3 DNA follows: TGTGCCAGCAGCATGCCAGGGGGGTTCGGGGAGCTGTTTTTT.

CDR3 DNA: TGTGCCACCAGTGATTTGCTTGGGACAGGGAGCACAGATACGCAGTATTTT. Protein: CATSDLLGTGSTDTQYF. The chain has TRBV24-1 and TRBJ2-3, with 9 bases that match TRBD1. The CDR3 totals 17 residues. Germline V lookup: CDR1 KGHDR, CDR2 SFDVKD. V shed 0 bases and J 0 bases; nucleotides not matched to a gene: 3.

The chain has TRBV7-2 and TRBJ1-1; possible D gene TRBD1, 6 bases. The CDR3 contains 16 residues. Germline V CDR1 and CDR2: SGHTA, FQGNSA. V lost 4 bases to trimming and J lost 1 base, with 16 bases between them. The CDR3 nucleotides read TGTGCCAGCAGCTGGTTGTTAACGGGACAGAACACTGAAGCTTTCTTT. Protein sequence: CASSWLLTGQNTEAFF.

CDR3 residues: CASSSMTGGSYNSPLHF. In DNA, the CDR3 is TGTGCCAGCAGCTCGATGACAGGGGGGTCCTATAATTCACCCCTCCACTTT. V and J are TRBV5-4 and TRBJ1-6; 9 positions match TRBD1. Germline V gene data show CDR1 as SGHNT and CDR2 as YYREEE (reference sequence). V lost 3 bases and J lost 1; bases outside the gene matches: 5. This CDR3 is built from 17 residues.

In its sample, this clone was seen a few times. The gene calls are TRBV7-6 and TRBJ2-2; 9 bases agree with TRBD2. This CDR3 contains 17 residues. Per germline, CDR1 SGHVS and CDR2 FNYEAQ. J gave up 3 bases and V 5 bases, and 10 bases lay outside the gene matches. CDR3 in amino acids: CASSLRGRGPYTGELFF. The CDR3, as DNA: TGTGCCAGCAGCCTACGCGGGAGGGGGCCCTACACCGGGGAGCTGTTTTTT.

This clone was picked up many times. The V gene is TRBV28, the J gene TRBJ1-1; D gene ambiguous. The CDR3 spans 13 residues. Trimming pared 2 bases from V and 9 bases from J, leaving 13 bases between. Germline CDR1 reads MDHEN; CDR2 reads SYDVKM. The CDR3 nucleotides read TGTGCCAGCAGTTTAATCGATACAGTGAAAGCTTTCTTT. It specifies CASSLIDTVKAFF. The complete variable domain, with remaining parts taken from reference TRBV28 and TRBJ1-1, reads DVKVTQSSRYLVKRTGEKVFLECVQDMDHENMFWYRQDPGLGLRLIYFSYDVKMKEKGDIPEGYSVSREKKERFSLILESASTNQTSMYLCASSLIDTVKAFFGQGTRLTVV.

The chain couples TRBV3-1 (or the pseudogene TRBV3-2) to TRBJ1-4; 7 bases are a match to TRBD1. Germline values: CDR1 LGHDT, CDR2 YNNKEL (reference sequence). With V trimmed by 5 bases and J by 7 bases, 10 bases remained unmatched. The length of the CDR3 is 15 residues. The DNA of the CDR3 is TGTGCCAGCAGCAATTCAGGGGGTGGATTTGAAAAACTGTTTTTT. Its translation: CASSNSGGGFEKLFF.

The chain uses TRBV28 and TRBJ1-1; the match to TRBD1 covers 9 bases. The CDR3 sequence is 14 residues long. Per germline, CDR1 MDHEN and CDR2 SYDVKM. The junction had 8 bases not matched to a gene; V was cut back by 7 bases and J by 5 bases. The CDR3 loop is CASNRGQGRTEAFF. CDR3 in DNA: TGTGCCAGCAACAGAGGACAGGGGAGAACTGAAGCTTTCTTT.

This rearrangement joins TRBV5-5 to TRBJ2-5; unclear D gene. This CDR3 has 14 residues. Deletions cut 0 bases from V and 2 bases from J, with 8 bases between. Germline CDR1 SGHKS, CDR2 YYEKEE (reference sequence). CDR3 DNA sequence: TGTGCCAGCAGCTTGGCGGCAGGACAAGAGACCCAGTACTTC. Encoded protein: CASSLAAGQETQYF. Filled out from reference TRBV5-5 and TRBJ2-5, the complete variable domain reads DAGVTQSPTHLIKTRGQQVTLRCSPISGHKSVSWYQQVLGQGPQFIFQYYEKEERGRGNFPDRFSARQFPNYSSELNVNALLLGDSALYLCASSLAAGQETQYFGPGTRLLVL.

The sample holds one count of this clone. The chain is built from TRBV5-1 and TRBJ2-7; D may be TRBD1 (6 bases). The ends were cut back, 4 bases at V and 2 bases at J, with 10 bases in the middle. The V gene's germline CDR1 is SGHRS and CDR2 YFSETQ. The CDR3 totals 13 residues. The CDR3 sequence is CASSRQVPYEQYF. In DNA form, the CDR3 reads TGCGCCAGCAGCCGACAGGTACCCTACGAGCAGTACTTC.

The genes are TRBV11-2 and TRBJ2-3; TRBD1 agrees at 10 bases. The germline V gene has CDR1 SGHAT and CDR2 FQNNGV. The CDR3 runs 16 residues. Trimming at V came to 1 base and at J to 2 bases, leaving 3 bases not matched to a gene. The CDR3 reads CASSLGQGAVTDTQYF. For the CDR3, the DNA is TGTGCCAGCAGCTTAGGACAGGGGGCGGTCACAGATACGCAGTATTTT.

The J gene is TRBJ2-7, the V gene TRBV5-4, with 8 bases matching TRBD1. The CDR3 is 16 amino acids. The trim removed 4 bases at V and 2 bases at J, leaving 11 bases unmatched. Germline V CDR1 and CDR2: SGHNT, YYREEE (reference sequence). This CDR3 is CASSTSSGTGTYEQYF. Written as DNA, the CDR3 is TGTGCCAGCAGCACCTCCTCCGGGACAGGCACCTACGAGCAGTACTTC. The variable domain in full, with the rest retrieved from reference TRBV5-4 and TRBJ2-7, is ETGVTQSPTHLIKTRGQQVTLRCSSQSGHNTVSWYQQALGQGPQFIFQYYREEENGRGNFPPRFSGLQFPNYSSELNVNALELDDSALYLCASSTSSGTGTYEQYFGPGTRLTVT.

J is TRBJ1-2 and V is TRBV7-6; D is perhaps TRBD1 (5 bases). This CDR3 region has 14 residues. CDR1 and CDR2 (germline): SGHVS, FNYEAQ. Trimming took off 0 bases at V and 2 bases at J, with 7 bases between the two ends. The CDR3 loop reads CASSLAAGNYGYTF. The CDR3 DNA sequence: TGTGCCAGCAGCTTAGCTGCAGGGAACTATGGCTACACCTTC.

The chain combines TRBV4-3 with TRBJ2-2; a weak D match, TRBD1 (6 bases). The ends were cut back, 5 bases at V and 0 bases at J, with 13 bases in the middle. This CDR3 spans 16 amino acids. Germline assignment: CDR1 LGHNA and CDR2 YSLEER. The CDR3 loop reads CASSTRGGSNTGELFF. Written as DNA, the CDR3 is TGCGCCAGCAGCACCCGAGGGGGATCGAACACCGGGGAGCTGTTTTTT.

CDR3 DNA sequence: TGCAGTGCTAGTATTCTGGGGCGGCTCTATAATTCACCCCTCCACTTT. It is translated as CSASILGRLYNSPLHF. The chain couples TRBV20-1 to TRBJ1-6; tentatively, D is TRBD1 (5 bases). This CDR3 contains 16 residues. The germline V gene has CDR1 DFQATT and CDR2 SNEGSKA (reference sequence). The V end lost 3 bases, the J end lost 3 bases, and 15 bases lay between the germline ends.

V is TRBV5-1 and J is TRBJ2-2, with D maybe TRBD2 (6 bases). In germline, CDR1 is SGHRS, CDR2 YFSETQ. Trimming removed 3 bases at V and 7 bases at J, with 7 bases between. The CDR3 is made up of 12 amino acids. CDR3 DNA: TGCGCCAGCAGCTCGGGGGTCGGGGAGCTGTTTTTT. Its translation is CASSSGVGELFF.

The chain's CDR3 is CASSEALWGGAEAFF. CDR3 coding DNA: TGTGCCAGCAGTGAGGCTTTGTGGGGGGGAGCTGAAGCTTTCTTT. The J gene is TRBJ1-1, the V gene TRBV6-1; D might be TRBD1 (5 bases). Germline V CDR1 and CDR2: MNHNS, SASEGT. V lost 3 bases, J lost 6 bases, and 17 bases lay in between. The length of the CDR3 is 15 residues.